Listed below are T cell receptor beta chains from one sample, sequenced in a study of T-cell memory formation after mild COVID-19. One entry per CDR3 protein, called by TCRdb with MiXCR from the 5' RACE reads. This table holds 450,000 or so distinct CDR3 sequences, around 20% found once. The material sequenced was PBMCs or a T cell subset sorted from them (not recorded which). These receptors came from an adult woman who had mild COVID-19 (a few samples of this study predate the infection). Cell type and time point are not known. The CDR3 runs from the conserved cysteine through the conserved F or W. A D gene is named only where the DNA matches it firmly. Clone sizes are given selectively: once, few, many, or a class where the clone is expanded.

cdr3_nt,cdr3_aa,clone_size,j_call,d_call,v_call
TGTGCCAGCAGCCAAGATCGTGCGAAACAGCAGTTCTTC,CASSQDRAKQQFF,few,TRBJ2-1,.,TRBV4-2
TGTGCCAGCAGGCCCATGGGGCGAGTGAACACTGAAGCTTTCTTT,CASRPMGRVNTEAFF,.,TRBJ1-1,.,TRBV7-9
TGCAGTGCTAGAGCTAGCGGCAGGGTGGAGACCCAGTACTTC,CSARASGRVETQYF,.,TRBJ2-5,TRBD2,TRBV20-1
TGCGCCAGCAGCCAAGGGTCTAGCACTAGCACAGATACGCAGTATTTT,CASSQGSSTSTDTQYF,few,TRBJ2-3,.,TRBV4-3
TGCGCCAGCAGCCATGATGGGGTGGGAACTAGCGGGATGAGTGAGCAGTTCTTC,CASSHDGVGTSGMSEQFF,.,TRBJ2-1,TRBD2,TRBV4-3
TGCAGTGCTAGAGAAACTGGGGGGGCCTCCGTCTACAATGAGCAGTTCTTC,CSARETGGASVYNEQFF,few,TRBJ2-1,.,TRBV20-1
TGCGCCAGCAGCCGGGGGACAGGGTTTGAGTTACGTACTGAAGCTTTCTTT,CASSRGTGFELRTEAFF,.,TRBJ1-1,TRBD1,TRBV5-1
TGTGCCAGCAGTTGGACAGGGGCCGATACGCAGTATTTT,CASSWTGADTQYF,few,TRBJ2-3,TRBD1,TRBV6-5
TGTGCCAGCAGTTCCAGTGGTCTTCAAGGGGCGAACACTGAAGCTTTCTTT,CASSSSGLQGANTEAFF,.,TRBJ1-1,.,TRBV28
TGTGCCAGCAGCTCCGGGGGGGACAGGGCTTACTACGAGCAGTACTTC,CASSSGGDRAYYEQYF,few,TRBJ2-7,.,TRBV7-9
TGTGCCAGCATCTTAGCGGGAGGGACCGGGGAGCTGTTTTTT,CASILAGGTGELFF,once,TRBJ2-2,TRBD2,TRBV12-3/TRBV12-4
TGTGCCAGCAGCGTAGGTCGGGTTGATACGCAGTATTTT,CASSVGRVDTQYF,few,TRBJ2-3,.,TRBV5-6
TGCGCCAGCAGCTTGGCTGGCGAGAGCTCCTACAATGAGCAGTTCTTC,CASSLAGESSYNEQFF,.,TRBJ2-1,.,TRBV5-1
TGTGCCAGCAGTTACAAGAGACAAGGGAGCTACGAGCAGTACTTC,CASSYKRQGSYEQYF,.,TRBJ2-7,.,TRBV6-6
TGTGCCAGCAGCCAAGGGAGCGGGGGCCCCTACGAGCAGTACTTC,CASSQGSGGPYEQYF,.,TRBJ2-7,TRBD2,TRBV3-1